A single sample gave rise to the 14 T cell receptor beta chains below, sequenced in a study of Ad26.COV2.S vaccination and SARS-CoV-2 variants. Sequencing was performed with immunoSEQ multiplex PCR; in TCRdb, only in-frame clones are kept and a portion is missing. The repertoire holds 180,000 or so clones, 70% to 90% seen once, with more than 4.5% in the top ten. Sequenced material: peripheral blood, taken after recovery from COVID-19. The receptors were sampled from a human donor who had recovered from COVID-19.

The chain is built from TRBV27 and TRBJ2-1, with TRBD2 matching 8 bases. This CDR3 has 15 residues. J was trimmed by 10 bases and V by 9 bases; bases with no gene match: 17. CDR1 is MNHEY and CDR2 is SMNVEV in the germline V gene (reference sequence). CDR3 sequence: CASQGIGREVREQFF. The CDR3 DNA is TGTGCCAGTCAGGGAATCGGGCGGGAGGTTCGCGAGCAGTTCTTC.

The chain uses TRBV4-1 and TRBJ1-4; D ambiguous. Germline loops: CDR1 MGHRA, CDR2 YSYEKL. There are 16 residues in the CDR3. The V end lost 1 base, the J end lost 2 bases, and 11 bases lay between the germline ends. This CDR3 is CASSQGNGLTNEKLFF. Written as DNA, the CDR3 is TGCGCCAGCAGCCAAGGCAATGGGTTGACTAATGAAAAACTGTTTTTT.

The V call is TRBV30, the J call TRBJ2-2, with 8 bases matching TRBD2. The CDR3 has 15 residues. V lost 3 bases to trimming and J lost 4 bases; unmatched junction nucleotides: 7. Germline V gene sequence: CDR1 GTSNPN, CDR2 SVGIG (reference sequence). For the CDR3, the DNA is TGTGCCTGGAGGCAGGGGCTAGCGGGCACCGGGGAGCTGTTTTTT. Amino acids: CAWRQGLAGTGELFF.

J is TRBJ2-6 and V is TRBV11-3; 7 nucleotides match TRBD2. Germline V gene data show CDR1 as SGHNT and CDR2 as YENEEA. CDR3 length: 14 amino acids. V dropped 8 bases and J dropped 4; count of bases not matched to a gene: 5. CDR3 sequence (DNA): TGTGCCAGCGCCGGGGGGAAGGGGGCCAACGTCCTGACTTTC. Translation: CASAGGKGANVLTF.

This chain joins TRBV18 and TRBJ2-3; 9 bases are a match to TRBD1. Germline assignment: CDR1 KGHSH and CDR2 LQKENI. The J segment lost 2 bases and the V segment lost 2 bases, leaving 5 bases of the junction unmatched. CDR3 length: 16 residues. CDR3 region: CASSPTQGANTDTQYF. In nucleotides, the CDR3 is TGTGCCAGCTCACCAACACAGGGGGCGAACACAGATACGCAGTATTTT.

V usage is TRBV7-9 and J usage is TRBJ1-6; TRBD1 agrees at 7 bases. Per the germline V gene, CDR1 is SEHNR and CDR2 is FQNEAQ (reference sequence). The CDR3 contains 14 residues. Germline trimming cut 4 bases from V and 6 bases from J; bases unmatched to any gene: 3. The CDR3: CASSSTGTNSPLHF. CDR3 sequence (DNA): TGTGCCAGCAGCTCGACAGGGACTAATTCACCCCTCCACTTT.

CDR3 in DNA: TGTGCCAGCAGTCTCCGGGACCCAGGCACAGATACGCAGTATTTT. Protein product: CASSLRDPGTDTQYF. The genes are TRBV6-5 and TRBJ2-3; the D call may be TRBD1 or TRBD2 (5 bases each). CDR3 length equals 15 residues. CDR1 and CDR2 (germline): MNHEY, SVGAGI. Deletions cut 5 bases from V and 1 base from J, with 13 bases between.

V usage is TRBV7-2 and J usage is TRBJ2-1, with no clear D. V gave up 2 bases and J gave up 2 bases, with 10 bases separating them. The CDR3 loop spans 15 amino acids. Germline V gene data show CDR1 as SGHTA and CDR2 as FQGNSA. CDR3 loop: CASSLIGGPYNEQFF. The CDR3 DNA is TGTGCCAGCAGCTTAATCGGCGGACCCTACAATGAGCAGTTCTTC.

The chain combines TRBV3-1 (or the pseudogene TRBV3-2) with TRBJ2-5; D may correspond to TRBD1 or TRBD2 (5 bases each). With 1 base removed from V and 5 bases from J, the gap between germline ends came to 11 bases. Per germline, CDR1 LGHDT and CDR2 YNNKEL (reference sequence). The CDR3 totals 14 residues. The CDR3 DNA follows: TGTGCCAGCAGCCAAGGGGCTGGGGACGAGACCCAGTACTTC. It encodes CASSQGAGDETQYF.

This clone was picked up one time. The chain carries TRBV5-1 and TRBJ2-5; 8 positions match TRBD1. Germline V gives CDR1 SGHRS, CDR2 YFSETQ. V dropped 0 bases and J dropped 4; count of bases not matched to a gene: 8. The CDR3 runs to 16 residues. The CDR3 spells CASSLGGTGVPETQYF. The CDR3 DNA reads TGCGCCAGCAGCTTGGGGGGGACAGGTGTACCAGAGACCCAGTACTTC.

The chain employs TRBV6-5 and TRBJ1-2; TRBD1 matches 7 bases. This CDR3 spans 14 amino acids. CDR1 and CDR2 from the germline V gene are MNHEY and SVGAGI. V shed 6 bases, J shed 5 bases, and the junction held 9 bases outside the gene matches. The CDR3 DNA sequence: TGTGCCAGCAGCCCCACAGGGGAAGGGTATGGCTACACCTTC. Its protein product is CASSPTGEGYGYTF.

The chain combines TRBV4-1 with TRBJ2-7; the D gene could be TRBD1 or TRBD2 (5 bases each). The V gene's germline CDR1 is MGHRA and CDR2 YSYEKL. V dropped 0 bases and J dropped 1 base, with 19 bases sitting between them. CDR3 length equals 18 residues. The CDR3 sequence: CASSQEGLAERLSYEQYF. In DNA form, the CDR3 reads TGCGCCAGCAGCCAAGAGGGGCTAGCCGAGCGACTTTCCTACGAGCAGTACTTC.

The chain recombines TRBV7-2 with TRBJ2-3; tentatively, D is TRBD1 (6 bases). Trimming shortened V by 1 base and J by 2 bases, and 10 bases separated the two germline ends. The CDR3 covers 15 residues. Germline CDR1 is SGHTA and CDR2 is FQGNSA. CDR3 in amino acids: CASSLGQGTTDTQYF. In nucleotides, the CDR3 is TGTGCCAGCAGCTTAGGCCAGGGGACCACAGATACGCAGTATTTT.

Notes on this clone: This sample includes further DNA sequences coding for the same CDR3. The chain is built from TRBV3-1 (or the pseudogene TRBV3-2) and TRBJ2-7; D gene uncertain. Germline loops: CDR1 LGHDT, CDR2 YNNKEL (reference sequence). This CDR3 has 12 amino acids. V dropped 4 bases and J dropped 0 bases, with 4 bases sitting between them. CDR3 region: CASSRGSYEQYF. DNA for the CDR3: TGTGCCAGCAGCCGGGGCTCCTACGAGCAGTACTTC.